This T cell receptor (beta chain) is from a study of identical twins. Whole-study findings and limits: Cord blood beta clonotypes that were abundant carried fewer insertions, and memory repertoires showed no such trend.

Looked up from germline, CDR1 is MNHEY and CDR2 is SVGAGI. V gave up 2 bases and J gave up 2 bases; unmatched junction bases: 4. The CDR3 has 15 residues. Comments on this clonotype: Its antigen is unknown.

In TCRdb, the 5' RACE reads were re-called with MiXCR into one record per CDR3 protein. The sample holds a few hundred thousand distinct CDR3 sequences; approximately 10% are singletons and the top ten take more than 8%. The sequenced sample consisted of naive T cells sorted from blood. This clonotype was sampled from a woman between 45 and 60 years old in good health. The chain is built from TRBV6-5 and TRBJ2-5, with TRBD1 matching 8 bases. CDR3 protein: CASSYLDRVQETQYF. As DNA, the CDR3 is TGTGCCAGCAGTTACCTGGACAGGGTGCAAGAGACCCAGTACTTC.